These 25 T cell receptor beta chains share one sample of origin, sequenced in a study of OX40 agonist ivuxolimab in advanced cancers. Using immunoSEQ multiplex PCR, the repertoire was profiled, and TCRdb retains in-frame clones only, with some absent. The sample has tens of thousands of clones; about 89% are singletons. This sample comprised CD4+ or CD8+ T cells sorted from blood, obtained in a trial of the OX40 agonist ivuxolimab. These receptor sequences come from an adult with an advanced solid tumor such as melanoma, head and neck, liver or kidney cancer.

This clone showed up just a few times. This chain links TRBV2 with TRBJ1-2, with 9 bases matching TRBD1. After removal of 6 bases from V and 5 bases from J, the junction contained 10 bases not matched to a gene. Germline V gene lookup returns CDR1 SNHLY and CDR2 FYNNEI. The CDR3 totals 15 residues. CDR3 nucleotide sequence: TGTGCCAGCAGGCTACAGGGGGCAATGGTTTATGGCTACACCTTC. Translating it yields CASRLQGAMVYGYTF.

The CDR3 here is CASSLLETSGTDTQYF. The CDR3 DNA sequence: TGTGCCAGCAGTTTACTTGAGACTAGCGGCACAGATACGCAGTATTTT. V usage is TRBV6-6 and J usage is TRBJ2-3; 8 positions agree with TRBD2. From germline, CDR1 is MNHNY and CDR2 SVGAGI (reference sequence). The trim removed 4 bases at V and 1 base at J, leaving 7 bases unmatched. The CDR3 is made up of 16 amino acids.

The gene calls are TRBV27 and TRBJ2-7; 9 bases agree with TRBD2. The CDR3 is 16 amino acids. Looked up from germline, CDR1 is MNHEY and CDR2 is SMNVEV (reference sequence). V was clipped by 5 bases and J by 2 bases; unmatched bases: 10. The CDR3 loop reads CASSAWTSDPTYEQYF. The DNA for the CDR3 is TGTGCCAGCAGTGCCTGGACTAGCGATCCGACCTACGAGCAGTACTTC.

The table lists this clone with a few counts. The gene calls are TRBV5-1 and TRBJ2-5, with D possibly matching TRBD2 (6 bases). The CDR3 is 16 residues long. Per germline, CDR1 SGHRS and CDR2 YFSETQ. Deletions cut 4 bases from V and 4 bases from J, with 20 bases between. The CDR3 DNA is TGCGCCAGCAGCCCCGGGTTGATGCGGGGTCGAGAGACCCAGTACTTC. It translates to CASSPGLMRGRETQYF.

This clone was found once. The rearrangement joins TRBV15 to TRBJ1-2, with D unclear. The CDR3 has 12 residues. Germline CDR1 and CDR2: LNHNV and YYDKDF (reference sequence). Trimming pared 1 base from V and 6 bases from J, leaving 6 bases between. This CDR3 is CATSRGRNGYTF. In DNA form, the CDR3 reads TGTGCCACCAGCAGAGGCAGAAATGGCTACACCTTC.

As regards this clone: Without the conserved terminal phenylalanine or tryptophan, this CDR3 likely stems from a read error. The DNA is left out, because the CDR3 cannot be placed on it with certainty; the CDR3 is given as TCRdb lists it. The genes are TRBV9 and TRBJ1-1; the table's D call, TRBD1, was not checked against the DNA. The CDR3 is 14 amino acids in total, end residues counted. Germline loops: CDR1 SGDLS, CDR2 YYNGEE. Here the CDR3 reads CASSALGTGVTLLL.

The rearrangement links TRBV11-2 to TRBJ2-1, with D perhaps assigned TRBD1 or TRBD2 (5 bases each). V dropped 5 bases and J dropped 8 bases, with 16 bases sitting between them. CDR3 length: 14 residues. CDR1 and CDR2 (germline): SGHAT, FQNNGV. The CDR3 sequence is CASSQRGVGDEQFF. CDR3 nucleotide sequence: TGTGCCAGCAGCCAACGGGGCGTAGGGGATGAGCAGTTCTTC. The full variable domain, rest sourced from reference TRBV11-2 and TRBJ2-1, is EAGVAQSPRYKIIEKRQSVAFWCNPISGHATLYWYQQILGQGPKLLIQFQNNGVVDDSQLPKDRFSAERLKGVDSTLKIQPAKLEDSAVYLCASSQRGVGDEQFFGPGTRLTVL.

The chain joins TRBV5-1 to TRBJ2-5, with TRBD2 identical over 10 bases. V lost 1 base and J lost 1; bases outside the gene matches: 13. Germline loops: CDR1 SGHRS, CDR2 YFSETQ. The length of the CDR3 is 19 residues. The CDR3 DNA follows: TGCGCCAGCAGCTTGCCCGAATCAGCGTTAGCGGGGGGCCAAGAGACCCAGTACTTC. Amino acid sequence: CASSLPESALAGGQETQYF.

Here the CDR3 reads CASSLAGIYGYTF. In nucleotides, the CDR3 is TGTGCCAGCAGTTTAGCCGGGATCTATGGCTACACCTTC. This sequence joins TRBV28 and TRBJ1-2; D not resolved. The V gene's germline CDR1 is MDHEN and CDR2 SYDVKM. This CDR3 has 13 amino acids. V lost 2 bases and J lost 4, with 8 bases in between.

This clone was found once. The gene calls are TRBV2 and TRBJ1-2; possible D gene TRBD1, 5 bases. V was clipped by 3 bases and J by 5 bases, with 16 bases between them. The germline gives CDR1 SNHLY, CDR2 FYNNEI. CDR3 size: 15 residues. The CDR3 region has the DNA TGTGCCAGCAGTGACCGGGCCGTGGGGGGGTATGGCTACACCTTC. Translating it yields CASSDRAVGGYGYTF.

This clone appeared a few times. The chain recombines TRBV19 with TRBJ2-2; D not resolved. CDR1 and CDR2 (germline): LNHDA, SQIVND (reference sequence). The V end was cut by 2 bases, the J end by 6 bases, with 7 bases between. The CDR3 is made up of 13 amino acids. The CDR3: CASSIRAAGELFF. CDR3 bases: TGTGCCAGTAGTATAAGGGCCGCCGGGGAGCTGTTTTTT.

This clone has just one count. The chain employs TRBV10-3 and TRBJ2-7; TRBD2 agrees at 9 bases. The germline gives CDR1 ENHRY, CDR2 SYGVKD. The CDR3 totals 15 residues. Losses at the gene ends were 3 bases for V and 5 bases for J; bases not matched to a gene: 8. CDR3 in amino acids: CAISDQAGGTNEQYF. CDR3 bases: TGTGCCATCAGTGACCAAGCGGGAGGAACGAACGAGCAGTACTTC.

The chain has TRBV30 and TRBJ2-2, with D unclear. The germline CDR1 and CDR2 sequences are GTSNPN and SVGIG (reference sequence). The CDR3 extends over 14 amino acids. Trimming cost V 1 base and J 1 base, with 7 bases left between them. The CDR3 loop reads CAWSADVNTGELFF. CDR3 bases: TGTGCCTGGAGTGCCGACGTGAACACCGGGGAGCTGTTTTTT.

This chain uses TRBV7-6 with TRBJ1-1; D is ambiguous. The germline V gene has CDR1 SGHVS and CDR2 FNYEAQ. Trimming left V 5 bases short and J 1 base short, with 11 bases between. CDR3 length equals 14 residues. CDR3 residues: CASSRLIGNTEAFF. CDR3 bases: TGTGCCAGCAGCCGCCTTATTGGGAACACTGAAGCTTTCTTT.

The V call is TRBV6-1, the J call TRBJ2-4; a possible D gene is TRBD2 (6 bases). The V end was cut by 4 bases, the J end by 7 bases, with 14 bases between. Germline values: CDR1 MNHNS, CDR2 SASEGT. This CDR3 has 14 residues. DNA of the CDR3: TGTGCCAGCAGTGGTCTGGCGGGGATGAACATTCAGTACTTC. Protein sequence: CASSGLAGMNIQYF.

This chain uses TRBV7-8 with TRBJ2-3, with D unresolved. Trimming removed 3 bases from V and 1 base from J, with 8 bases in between. This CDR3 is built from 14 residues. The germline gives CDR1 SGHVS, CDR2 FQNEAQ. The CDR3 spells CASSFRSGTDTQYF. CDR3 sequence (DNA): TGTGCCAGCAGCTTCAGATCAGGCACAGATACGCAGTATTTT.

The chain joins TRBV6-5 to TRBJ1-1; tentatively, D is TRBD1 (5 bases). V shed 4 bases and J shed 5 bases, with 14 bases lying between them. The V gene's germline CDR1 is MNHEY and CDR2 SVGAGI. The CDR3 consists of 14 residues. The CDR3 sequence: CASSFGDQRTEAFF. For the CDR3, the DNA is TGTGCCAGCAGTTTTGGGGACCAGAGGACTGAAGCTTTCTTT.

This clone was picked up one time. The chain has TRBV14 and TRBJ1-3; D uncertain. With 5 bases removed from V and 4 bases from J, the gap between germline ends came to 3 bases. Germline CDR1 and CDR2: SGHDN and FVKESK. The CDR3 totals 11 residues. CDR3 region: CASSFGNTIYF. The DNA of the CDR3 is TGTGCCAGCAGCTTCGGAAACACCATATATTTT.

This chain uses TRBV27 with TRBJ1-5; the D is unclear. Between the trimmed V and J ends, which lost 7 bases and 9 bases, there was a span of 13 bases. The germline V gene encodes CDR1 MNHEY and CDR2 SMNVEV (reference sequence). The length of the CDR3 is 12 residues. In DNA form, the CDR3 reads TGTGCCAGCACCTTCGGGGAATGGCCCCAGCATTTT. Translated, it gives CASTFGEWPQHF.

This chain connects TRBV5-5 to TRBJ1-2; D is uncertain. This CDR3 contains 13 residues. V was pared by 0 bases and J by 2 bases, with 5 bases between. Germline CDR1 is SGHKS and CDR2 is YYEKEE (reference sequence). In DNA, the CDR3 is TGTGCCAGCAGCTTGGAGCAGAACTATGGCTACACCTTC. Translated, it gives CASSLEQNYGYTF. Complete variable domain (other parts from reference TRBV5-5 and TRBJ1-2): DAGVTQSPTHLIKTRGQQVTLRCSPISGHKSVSWYQQVLGQGPQFIFQYYEKEERGRGNFPDRFSARQFPNYSSELNVNALLLGDSALYLCASSLEQNYGYTFGSGTRLTVV.

This chain connects TRBV5-6 to TRBJ2-5, with 10 bases aligning to TRBD2. V lost 4 bases to trimming and J lost 0 bases; unmatched junction nucleotides: 6. The germline V gene has CDR1 SGHDT and CDR2 YYEEEE. This CDR3 has 16 residues. CDR3 sequence reads: CASSTTSGVYQETQYF. In nucleotides, the CDR3 is TGTGCCAGCAGCACCACTAGCGGGGTGTACCAAGAGACCCAGTACTTC. The complete variable domain, with remaining parts taken from reference TRBV5-6 and TRBJ2-5, reads DAGVTQSPTHLIKTRGQQVTLRCSPKSGHDTVSWYQQALGQGPQFIFQYYEEEERQRGNFPDRFSGHQFPNYSSELNVNALLLGDSALYLCASSTTSGVYQETQYFGPGTRLLVL.

The table lists this clone with a count of one. This chain joins TRBV11-2 and TRBJ2-3; D gene ambiguous. CDR3 size: 12 residues. Germline V gene sequence: CDR1 SGHAT, CDR2 FQNNGV. Between the trimmed V and J ends, which lost 4 bases and 6 bases, there was a span of 8 bases. The CDR3 nucleotides are TGTGCCAGCAGCTCCGCCTGGGATACGCAGTATTTT. It translates to CASSSAWDTQYF.

The chain combines TRBV7-2 with TRBJ2-3; TRBD1 matches 9 bases. CDR3 length equals 16 residues. Germline V CDR1 and CDR2: SGHTA, FQGNSA. Trimming at V came to 1 base and at J to 3 bases, leaving 5 bases not matched to a gene. CDR3 DNA: TGTGCCAGCAGCTTAGAGGACAGGGGTGGGACAGATACGCAGTATTTT. This gives the protein CASSLEDRGGTDTQYF.

This chain uses TRBV9 with TRBJ2-1; TRBD2 matches at 11 bases. The CDR3 is 16 amino acids. Trimming cost V 6 bases and J 9 bases; bases outside gene matches: 14. Germline V gene lookup returns CDR1 SGDLS and CDR2 YYNGEE. This CDR3 is CASTHRSGGALAEQFF. In nucleotides, the CDR3 is TGTGCCAGCACCCACCGTAGCGGGGGGGCTTTGGCTGAGCAGTTCTTC.

The genes are TRBV7-8 and TRBJ2-5, with D perhaps TRBD2 (7 bases). The germline V gene has CDR1 SGHVS and CDR2 FQNEAQ. CDR3 length equals 16 residues. The V end was cut by 5 bases, the J end by 3 bases, with 19 bases between. CDR3 sequence reads: CASSHLRGGVKETQYF. CDR3 DNA: TGTGCCAGCAGCCACTTGAGGGGGGGGGTTAAAGAGACCCAGTACTTC. Drawing the rest from reference TRBV7-8 and TRBJ2-5, the complete variable domain is GAGVSQSPRYKVAKRGQDVALRCDPISGHVSLFWYQQALGQGPEFLTYFQNEAQLDKSGLPSDRFFAERPEGSVSTLKIQRTQQEDSAVYLCASSHLRGGVKETQYFGPGTRLLVL.